This TCR beta chain was retrieved from a study of T cells after yellow fever vaccination. The CDR3 contains 17 residues. Trimming pared 0 bases from V and 6 bases from J, leaving 18 bases between. Germline-derived CDR1 and CDR2 are ENHRY and SYGVKD. Overall study results and limits: Clones that expanded after primary vaccination mostly reappeared after the booster (roughly 96% CD4, approximately 89% CD8). Contaminating bulk clonotypes could be abundant in FACS-sorted repertoires.

This clonotype has ten or more counts. The antigen is undetermined. TCR cDNA was made by 5'RACE template switching, adding a universal primer site and UMIs. TCRdb analysed the 5' RACE reads with MiXCR anew, one entry per CDR3 protein. The table lists about 330,000 distinct CDR3 sequences, about 8.3% of them singletons, with roughly a sixth in the top ten. J is TRBJ2-1 and V is TRBV10-3; possibly TRBD2 for D (6 bases). This clonotype was sampled from a man younger than 35 who received the YFV17D yellow fever vaccine. The source material was PBMCs, sampled more than 35 days after the first yellow fever vaccination. CDR3 bases: TGTGCCATCAGTGAGTCCCCACGGGACTCCATGGGCAATGAGCAGTTCTTC. Amino acids: CAISESPRDSMGNEQFF.